This TCR beta chain was obtained from a study of T cells in Graves' hyperthyroidism and ophthalmopathy (dated by TCRdb to the late 2010s). For the study in its entirety: To identify TCR V-J signatures that set the groups apart, the researchers used a discovery cohort of 95 to 100 patients, made up of under 45 with Graves' ophthalmopathy and 55 to 65 with stable Graves' hyperthyroidism. Once sampling was done, hyperthyroidism patients were given methimazole at a starting dose of 30 mg daily, whereas ophthalmopathy patients were given high-dose intravenous methylprednisolone. The paper reports TCR Vbeta CDR3 sequencing of some 140 peripheral blood samples: fewer than 50 ophthalmopathy, 70 to 85 hyperthyroidism and about 17 progressor patients. The approximately 98 discovery patients were randomly divided into training and test sets at a 7:3 ratio. An independent validation cohort of around 19 hyperthyroidism patients and approximately 16 patients who later progressed to ophthalmopathy tested prospective prediction of ophthalmopathy. Thyroid tissue and blood T-cell repertoires from six Graves' hyperthyroidism patients were also compared in the study. Broader findings and caveats from the paper: During validation, the model predicted progression to ophthalmopathy a median of roughly six months ahead of onset, with almost 71% sensitivity and around 73% specificity. Most expanded thyroid clonotypes (frequency above 0.001) were also found in blood, which suggests that blood repertoires may mirror thyroid immune responses. In cross-validation, a model built on a 13 V-J signature told ophthalmopathy apart from stable hyperthyroidism with 87.88% sensitivity and 81% to 82% specificity, and in testing the same model reached 80%/75%. No statistical method was used to set the sample size in advance, and investigators knew the group allocation.

CDR1 is given as MNHEY and CDR2 as SVGAGI, both from the germline V gene. The CDR3, from cysteine to phenylalanine, totals 10 residues. Just the 30-base CDR3 DNA is kept, in frame starting at base 1. This clonotype was detected only a few times. The target of this receptor is not known. Base-call qualities are not available, and no considerably larger clone is one nucleotide away. The TCR beta CDR3 regions were amplified from RNA transcripts. For the first round of RT-PCR on the TCR CDR3, the HTBI primer set was used together with the Qiagen OneStep RT-PCR kit. A second multiplex PCR round built the libraries, followed by size selection and purification. Paired-end sequencing of the libraries was performed with 100 bp reads on an Illumina HiSeq2000. The original methods were these. SOAPnuke was used to process the raw data, removing reads that contained adapters or uncalled bases, had a mean Phred below 15, or lacked an exact match to the constant primer or identifier. COPE v1.2.5 was used to merge high-quality paired reads, and clonotypes were defined as unique nucleotide sequences. MiTCR v1.1 was used to align clonotypes to the IMGT TRBV, TRBD and TRBJ reference segments. Analysis was restricted to V-J combinations with a frequency above 0.0001, which covered 99.2% of repertoires. The TCS score was defined as F50 (clonal expansion) divided by E x V (chaos), with BLOSUM62-based TCRdist calculated between CDR3 peptides within each V-J. Welch's t-statistics and random forest reduced 514 V-J features to around 14, which were used in a naive Bayes classifier (R e1071). Thyroid-blood repertoire similarity was quantified with the Morisita-Horn index. The public reads were reprocessed in TCRdb via fastp at Q25 and MiXCR, keeping in-frame beta chains. Each CDR3 protein appears once, grouped with its most common genes and DNA. For this entry, the V and J calls and clone size follow TCRdb and not the study's own pipeline. A total of 650,000 to 800,000 distinct CDR3 sequences appear in this sample, approximately 42% of them only once. The ten largest clones add up to less than 8.5% of the sample.

Exclusion was applied to patients with uncontrolled infections, other autoimmune diseases, pregnancy or lactation. Clinical symptoms, serum thyroxine and TRAb, thyroid ultrasound, and orbital computed tomography formed the basis for the diagnoses. Total RNA was extracted using Trizol reagent, and RNA quality was assessed on an Agilent 2100 Bioanalyzer. The chain uses TRBV6-5 and TRBJ1-1, and the D gene may be TRBD1, 6 bases matching. Sequencing used peripheral blood or thyroid tissue (not recorded which). This TCR was sampled from an adult man with Graves' disease, either hyperthyroidism or ophthalmopathy (not recorded which). Here the CDR3 is given as CSGVNTEAFF. The nucleotide sequence reads as follows: TGTTCAGGGGTGAACACTGAAGCTTTCTTT.